This is a list of T cell receptor beta chains from one sample in a study of metastatic and nonmetastatic thyroid tumors. TCRdb re-called clones via MiXCR from the PCR reads. The profile shows fewer than 40,000 clones, roughly 15% of them singletons. Sequencing was performed on blood. These receptors were collected from a male donor with papillary thyroid cancer or a benign thyroid nodule (not recorded which). Some clones in this sample may be carry-over from other donors' samples. CDR3s include the opening cysteine and the closing phenylalanine or tryptophan. D genes are given only for firm matches. Size values are once, few and many counts, or a class for expanded clones, and some rows have none.

v_call	j_call	cdr3_length	d_call	clone_size	cdr3_aa
TRBV7-8	TRBJ2-5	12	NA	many	CASSLSRGTQYF
TRBV6-4	TRBJ2-3	17	TRBD2	many	CASSDSPPGGNTDTQYF
TRBV4-1	TRBJ1-4	14	TRBD1	many	CASTPGQGSEKLFF
TRBV5-1	TRBJ2-1	14	NA	many	CASSFIRGIDEQFF
TRBV3-1	TRBJ1-5	15	NA	many	CASSQAGGGNQPQHF
TRBV6-2/TRBV6-3	TRBJ2-2	14	TRBD2	few	CASTTSGGSGELFF
TRBV12-3/TRBV12-4	TRBJ1-1	12	NA	many	CASSFGGTEAFF
TRBV19	TRBJ2-7	14	TRBD1	few	CASIFRDRGYVQYF
TRBV19	TRBJ1-2	14	NA	many	CASSISEANYGYTF
TRBV28	TRBJ1-2	14	TRBD1	medium-sized	CASSSQGVGGGYTF
TRBV18	TRBJ1-2	13	TRBD1	many	CASSQGQGDGYTF
TRBV12-3/TRBV12-4	TRBJ2-3	15	NA	many	CASRARGGATDTQYF
TRBV6-1	TRBJ1-2	15	NA	NA	CASSLDRQAECCYTF
TRBV18	TRBJ2-5	15	TRBD2	NA	CASSPGLAGQETQYF
TRBV24-1	TRBJ2-2	13	NA	many	CATSDPTTGELFF
TRBV10-3	TRBJ1-6	13	NA	few	CAISGTGNSPLHF
TRBV6-1	TRBJ1-3	14	NA	many	CASSDPAGGNTIYF
TRBV11-2	TRBJ2-7	14	NA	many	CASSLASIPYEQYF